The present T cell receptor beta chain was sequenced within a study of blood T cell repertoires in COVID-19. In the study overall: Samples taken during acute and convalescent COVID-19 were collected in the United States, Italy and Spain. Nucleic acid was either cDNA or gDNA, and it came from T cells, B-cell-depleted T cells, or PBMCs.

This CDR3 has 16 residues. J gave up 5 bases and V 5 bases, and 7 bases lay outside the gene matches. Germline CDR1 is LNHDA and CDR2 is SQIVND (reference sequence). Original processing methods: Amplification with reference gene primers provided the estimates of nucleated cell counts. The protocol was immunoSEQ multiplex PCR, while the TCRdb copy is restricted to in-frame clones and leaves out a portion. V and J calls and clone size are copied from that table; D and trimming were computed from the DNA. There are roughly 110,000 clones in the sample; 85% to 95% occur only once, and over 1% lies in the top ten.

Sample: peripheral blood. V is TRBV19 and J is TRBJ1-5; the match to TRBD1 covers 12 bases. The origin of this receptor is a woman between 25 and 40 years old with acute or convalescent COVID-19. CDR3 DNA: TGTGCCAGTAGTCGTCTCGGGACAGGGGGCGATCAGCCCCAGCATTTT. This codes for CASSRLGTGGDQPQHF.